This passage covers 15 T cell receptor beta chains from one sample sequenced in a study of T cells expressing NK-cell markers. TCRdb re-called the 5' RACE reads, yielding one record per CDR3 amino acid sequence without DNA. The sample has 350,000 to 450,000 distinct CDR3 sequences; the top ten hold 5% to 5.5%. Sequencing input: blood T cells: a sorted CD56 or NKG2C T cell subset, CD4+ or CD8+ T cells, or bulk PBMC T cells (not recorded which). The receptor source for this set is a man aged 18-70 years in good health.

The chain joins TRBV5-4 to TRBJ1-4. The CDR3 runs 13 residues. The germline gives CDR1 SGHNT, CDR2 YYREEE (reference sequence). CDR3 protein: CASSLVENEKLFF.

The chain uses TRBV28 and TRBJ1-5; TCRdb outputs TRBD1, but without DNA this stays unchecked. Germline-derived CDR1 and CDR2 are MDHEN and SYDVKM. The CDR3 contains 13 residues. The CDR3 reads CASGQGTSQPQHF. Together with reference TRBV28 and TRBJ1-5, the CDR3 gives the full variable domain: DVKVTQSSRYLVKRTGEKVFLECVQDMDHENMFWYRQDPGLGLRLIYFSYDVKMKEKGDIPEGYSVSREKKERFSLILESASTNQTSMYLCASGQGTSQPQHFGDGTRLSIL.

This rearrangement joins TRBV19 to TRBJ1-2. The CDR3 length is 12 residues. Looked up from germline, CDR1 is LNHDA and CDR2 is SQIVND (reference sequence). The CDR3 sequence is CASTPTGYGYTF.

This chain links TRBV12-3 or TRBV12-4 with TRBJ2-7; TCRdb outputs TRBD2, but without DNA this stays unchecked. CDR3 length: 15 amino acids. This CDR3 reads CASSPRLAHIYEQYF.

This chain links TRBV9 with TRBJ2-3; as DNA is missing, the TRBD2 call by TCRdb cannot be tested. Germline V gene sequence: CDR1 SGDLS, CDR2 YYNGEE. This CDR3 is 17 amino acids long. The CDR3 spells CASSVGLLSGGLDTQYF.

The rearrangement links TRBV5-1 to TRBJ2-2; the D call from TCRdb, TRBD2, cannot be confirmed without DNA. Germline-derived CDR1 and CDR2 are SGHRS and YFSETQ. This CDR3 spans 14 amino acids. The CDR3 protein is CASSQAGVNGELFF.

The chain is built from TRBV6-2 or TRBV6-3 and TRBJ2-1; absent DNA, TCRdb's TRBD1 call cannot be checked. This CDR3 spans 13 amino acids. The germline gives CDR1 MNHEY, CDR2 SVGEGT. CDR3 residues: CASTEDRTDEQFF.

The V gene is TRBV5-1, the J gene TRBJ1-2. The CDR3 length is 13 residues. Looked up from germline, CDR1 is SGHRS and CDR2 is YFSETQ. This chain's CDR3 is CASSLAGFFGYTF.

The V call is TRBV28, the J call TRBJ1-5; TCRdb picks TRBD1, but there is no DNA to check that call. CDR1 MDHEN and CDR2 SYDVKM come from the germline V gene. The CDR3 sequence is 15 residues long. The CDR3 loop is CASSWRQGASQPQHF.

V gene TRBV10-3 combines with J gene TRBJ2-7; lacking DNA, the TRBD1 call made by TCRdb goes unchecked. Germline-derived CDR1 and CDR2 are ENHRY and SYGVKD. There are 16 residues in the CDR3. The CDR3: CAISESPGSSRYEQYF.

The genes are TRBV7-2 and TRBJ1-2; as DNA is missing, the TRBD1 call by TCRdb cannot be tested. Germline V gives CDR1 SGHTA, CDR2 FQGNSA. This CDR3 is built from 16 residues. CDR3 residues: CASSLGSGTGTHGYTF.

This chain uses TRBV20-1 with TRBJ1-5; TCRdb reports TRBD1, a call that lacks DNA to check it against. The germline V gene has CDR1 DFQATT and CDR2 SNEGSKA (reference sequence). The CDR3 contains 14 residues. This chain's CDR3 is CSARDGGAGQPQHF.

The chain carries TRBV7-9 and TRBJ1-1; absent DNA, TCRdb's TRBD1 call cannot be checked. Germline assignment: CDR1 SEHNR and CDR2 FQNEAQ (reference sequence). CDR3 length: 15 amino acids. The CDR3 sequence: CASSSTGEFTTEAFF. Variable domain in full (rest from reference TRBV7-9 and TRBJ1-1): DTGVSQNPRHKITKRGQNVTFRCDPISEHNRLYWYRQTLGQGPEFLTYFQNEAQLEKSRLLSDRFSAERPKGSFSTLEIQRTEQGDSAMYLCASSSTGEFTTEAFFGQGTRLTVV.

This chain links TRBV7-8 with TRBJ1-1; TCRdb names TRBD1, which stays unverified in the absence of DNA. The germline gives CDR1 SGHVS, CDR2 FQNEAQ. CDR3 length equals 13 residues. CDR3 sequence reads: CASSLAEGARAFF.

The chain employs TRBV9 and TRBJ2-3; TCRdb calls TRBD2, which cannot be checked without DNA. Germline CDR1 is SGDLS and CDR2 is YYNGEE. This CDR3 spans 15 amino acids. CDR3 sequence reads: CASSRLGGDTDTQYF. Full variable domain (missing parts from reference TRBV9 and TRBJ2-3): DSGVTQTPKHLITATGQRVTLRCSPRSGDLSVYWYQQSLDQGLQFLIQYYNGEERAKGNILERFSAQQFPDLHSELNLSSLELGDSALYFCASSRLGGDTDTQYFGPGTRLTVL.